Listed here are 22 T cell receptor beta chains from one sample, sequenced in a study of tumor-infiltrating lymphocytes in primary liver carcinoma. With a constant-region primer, TCR beta cDNA was made from about 0.55 ug of total RNA. Amplification in three nested multiplex PCR rounds with slightly modified ARM-PCR gave rise to TCR beta libraries. Two initial PCR rounds of roughly 10 cycles each paired TRBV1-TRBV30 forward primers with a C-beta reverse primer. TCRdb used MiXCR to reprocess the multiplex PCR reads, holding one entry per CDR3 protein. The sample includes roughly 80,000 distinct CDR3 sequences, approximately 62% seen only once; the top ten take 26%. Without any cell sorting, roughly 20-32 mg of bulk tissue yielded co-extracted RNA and DNA. Sequenced input: tumor-adjacent normal liver tissue. The receptors originated from a man in his forties or fifties with primary liver carcinoma and hepatitis B virus infection.

In regard to this clonotype: An end of the junction differs from the germline gene, which may be a read error. The chain recombines TRBV19 with TRBJ2-1; D may correspond to TRBD1 or TRBD2 (5 bases each). CDR1 is LNHDA, CDR2 SQIVND, per germline (reference sequence). This CDR3 comprises 16 residues. CDR3 sequence: CASSIGSGGGYSEQFF. The DNA of the CDR3 is TGTGCCAGTAGTATAGGCTCTGGTGGGGGTTACAGTGAGCAGTTCTTC.

Note on this clonotype: The CDR3 carries no conserved terminal phenylalanine or tryptophan, so it likely arises from a read error. This chain uses TRBV11-2 with TRBJ2-1; D may be TRBD1 or TRBD2 (5 bases each). CDR1 is SGHAT, CDR2 FQNNGV, per germline. This CDR3 has 19 amino acids. The CDR3 sequence is CANSLDGRFSGTLYNEQFL. In nucleotides, the CDR3 is TGTGCCAACAGCTTAGATGGGCGATTCAGTGGGACCCTTTACAATGAGCAGTTCTTA.

The chain couples TRBV19 to TRBJ2-1; D unclear. The germline V and J ends were trimmed by 3 bases and 10 bases, with 7 bases remaining between them. Germline-derived CDR1 and CDR2 are LNHDA and SQIVND (reference sequence). The CDR3 has 11 residues. The CDR3 loop reads CASSIEWEQFF. CDR3 in DNA: TGTGCCAGTAGTATCGAGTGGGAGCAGTTCTTC.

Details on this clonotype: The junction shows a germline mismatch at one end, possibly a read error. This chain joins TRBV11-2 and TRBJ2-7; D is perhaps TRBD1 (6 bases). Germline V gene lookup returns CDR1 SGHAT and CDR2 FQNNGV. CDR3 size: 12 residues. The CDR3 sequence: CASSPRGYERYF. The DNA for the CDR3 is TGTGCCAGCAGTCCCAGGGGCTACGAGCGGTACTTC.

In the case of this clonotype: One end of the junction varies from germline; a read error may be responsible. V and J are TRBV4-1 and TRBJ2-7; a weak D match, TRBD2 (6 bases). The CDR3 spans 15 residues. Germline loops: CDR1 MGHRA, CDR2 YSYEKL. The CDR3 DNA is TGCTCCAGCAGTCAAGATTTGGGAGGTGGCTACGTGCAGTACTTC. Translation gives CSSSQDLGGGYVQYF.

The V and J genes are TRBV10-2 and TRBJ2-7; D uncertain. CDR1 is WSHSY and CDR2 is SAAADI in the germline V gene. This CDR3 has 12 amino acids. Trimming removed 8 bases at V and 6 bases at J, with 14 bases between. The DNA of the CDR3 is TGCGCCAGCTTGCCGACATGGGGCGAGCAGTACTTC. Amino acids: CASLPTWGEQYF.

This clonotype was detected many times. The genes are TRBV5-1 and TRBJ2-5; the match to TRBD2 covers 7 bases. The CDR3 sequence is 15 residues long. The ends lost 0 bases at V and 5 bases at J; junction bases unmatched: 7. Germline V gene lookup returns CDR1 SGHRS and CDR2 YFSETQ. CDR3 nucleotides: TGCGCCAGCAGCTTGGTGGGCGGGAGTAGGGAGACCCAGTACTTC. It specifies CASSLVGGSRETQYF.

This clonotype was seen more than once but under ten times. The chain uses TRBV29-1 and TRBJ2-7; 7 bases fit TRBD2. Looked up from germline, CDR1 is SQVTM and CDR2 is ANQGSEA. The CDR3 contains 14 residues. With 8 bases clipped from V and 4 bases from J, the junction kept 14 bases outside the gene matches. CDR3 DNA: TGCAGCATGACCTCGTGCGGGAGTATGTACGAGCAGTACTTC. Protein sequence: CSMTSCGSMYEQYF.

Turning to this clonotype: At one end, the junction sequence differs from germline, possibly due to a read error. This rearrangement joins TRBV11-2 to TRBJ2-7; no definite D call. CDR3 length: 16 residues. Looked up from germline, CDR1 is SGHAT and CDR2 is FQNNGV. The CDR3 DNA sequence: TGTGCCAGCAGTTTAGAGATAGCACCAAAACCCTACGAGCAGCACTTC. Amino acid sequence: CASSLEIAPKPYEQHF.

This clonotype was counted once. This rearrangement joins TRBV29-1 to TRBJ2-4, with D tentatively TRBD2 (6 bases). Trimming removed 3 bases at V and 8 bases at J, with 11 bases between. The length of the CDR3 is 12 residues. Germline-derived CDR1 and CDR2 are SQVTM and ANQGSEA. Here the CDR3 DNA reads TGCAGCGTTGAGGCTAGCGAGGACATTCAGTACTTC. Its protein is CSVEASEDIQYF.

A word on this clonotype: Because it lacks the conserved phenylalanine or tryptophan at the end, this CDR3 is likely a read error. V and J are TRBV4-1 and TRBJ2-1; D remains ambiguous. Trimming shortened V by 1 base and J by 9 bases, and 19 bases separated the two germline ends. The V gene's germline CDR1 is MGHRA and CDR2 YSYEKL. This CDR3 has 16 residues. The CDR3 DNA is TGCGCCAGCAGCCAAGGTAGTACCGCACGGGCTGGTGAGCAGTTCATC. It translates to CASSQGSTARAGEQFI.

About this clonotype itself: The junction and the germline gene differ at one end; a read error may be behind it. The chain has TRBV28 and TRBJ2-7; 9 bases are a match to TRBD2. The CDR3 is 18 residues long. CDR1 and CDR2 from the germline V gene are MDHEN and SYDVKM. The CDR3 nucleotides read TGTGCCAACAGTTTACTCTTGGGACTAGCCGGAGAAACCTGCGAGCAGTACTTC. Amino acid sequence: CANSLLLGLAGETCEQYF.

Only a few counts were recorded for this clonotype. The gene calls are TRBV7-2 and TRBJ2-7; D perhaps matches TRBD1 (5 bases). Germline V gene data show CDR1 as SGHTA and CDR2 as FQGNSA. Deletions cut 5 bases from V and 6 bases from J, with 17 bases between. The CDR3 length is 14 residues. Here the CDR3 DNA reads TGTGCCAGCAGCCTAACGAATGGACATTCCGAGCAGTACTTC. It yields the protein CASSLTNGHSEQYF. The full variable domain, rest sourced from reference TRBV7-2 and TRBJ2-7, is GAGVSQSPSNKVTEKGKDVELRCDPISGHTALYWYRQSLGQGLEFLIYFQGNSAPDKSGLPSDRFSAERTGGSVSTLTIQRTQQEDSAVYLCASSLTNGHSEQYFGPGTRLTVT.

This clonotype was counted only a few times. The chain links TRBV4-2 to TRBJ2-5, with TRBD2 matching over 7 bases. Germline CDR1 is LGHNA and CDR2 is YNFKEQ. Trimming cost V 0 bases and J 4 bases; bases outside gene matches: 14. The CDR3 is 18 residues long. Written as DNA, the CDR3 is TGTGCCAGCAGCCAAGATCTGATGGGAGGGCCGGCTTTAGAGACCCAGTACTTC. It specifies CASSQDLMGGPALETQYF.

V gene TRBV12-3 or TRBV12-4 combines with J gene TRBJ1-2; 10 bases fit TRBD1. The length of the CDR3 is 12 residues. The DNA of the CDR3 is TGTGTTATCGGACAGGGGGTCGATGGCTACACCTTC. It yields the protein CVIGQGVDGYTF.

The CDR3 region is CASSDATDTGELFF. Written as DNA, the CDR3 is TGCGCCAGCTCCGACGCCACAGACACCGGGGAGCTGTTTTTT. This chain joins TRBV10-1 and TRBJ2-2; D is ambiguous. Germline-derived CDR1 and CDR2 are WNHNN and SYGVQD (reference sequence). V gave up 8 bases and J gave up 3 bases, with 13 bases separating them. The CDR3 covers 14 residues.

Relative to its sample, this clonotype is medium-sized. CDR3 loop: CASSPSGETQYF. For the CDR3, the DNA is TGTGCCAGCAGCCCTTCGGGGGAGACCCAGTACTTC. The V call is TRBV11-2, the J call TRBJ2-5; D is perhaps TRBD2 (5 bases). With 5 bases removed from V and 5 bases from J, the gap between germline ends came to 9 bases. Per the germline V gene, CDR1 is SGHAT and CDR2 is FQNNGV. The CDR3 is 12 amino acids.

As regards this clonotype: At one boundary the junction diverges from the germline segment, which might be a read error. The chain has TRBV6-2 or TRBV6-3 and TRBJ2-2; D call uncertain. The CDR3 runs 13 residues. Germline-derived CDR1 and CDR2 are MNHEY and SVGEGT. DNA of the CDR3: TGTGCCAGCAGATACTGCTTGAGCGGGGAGCTGTTTTTT. This gives the protein CASRYCLSGELFF.

This clonotype has more than one count but fewer than ten. The chain employs TRBV12-3 or TRBV12-4 and TRBJ2-1; 11 nucleotides align to TRBD2. With 4 bases clipped from V and 9 bases from J, the junction kept 8 bases outside the gene matches. The CDR3 runs to 15 residues. In nucleotides, the CDR3 is TGTGCCAGCAGTTCGAGACTAGCGGGAAGGGGTGAGCAGTTCTTC. The encoded protein is CASSSRLAGRGEQFF.

Concerning this clonotype: It is likely a read error, because the conserved phenylalanine at the end of the CDR3 is missing. This chain uses TRBV6-1 with TRBJ1-1; TRBD1 matches 7 bases. The length of the CDR3 is 17 residues. The germline gives CDR1 MNHNS, CDR2 SASEGT. The CDR3 nucleotides are TGTGCCTGCAGTGAAGTGTCTTGGGGACAGCGGAACACTGAAGCTTTCTCT. Residues: CACSEVSWGQRNTEAFS.

As for this clonotype: No DNA is shown, since the ends of the CDR3 on it are uncertain; the CDR3 is the one TCRdb lists. The chain has TRBV4-1 and TRBJ1-4; the table's TRBD1 call for D was not verified on the DNA. Germline CDR1 is MGHRA and CDR2 is YSYEKL. The CDR3 is 14 amino acids in total, end residues counted. The CDR3 protein is CASSWGQGAEKLFF.

In regard to this clonotype: At one of its ends the junction is not consistent with the germline gene, which may arise from a read error. The V gene is TRBV28, the J gene TRBJ1-1, with 8 bases aligning to TRBD1. CDR1 and CDR2 (germline): MDHEN, SYDVKM. There are 15 residues in the CDR3. CDR3 bases: TGTGCCAGCAGTACAGAGACAGGGGTGAGAGTTGAAACTTTCTTT. Its translation is CASSTETGVRVETFF.